This TCR beta chain comes out of a study of regulatory T cells in long-lasting Graves disease. From germline, CDR1 is SGHTA and CDR2 FQGNSA. This CDR3 has 15 residues. Sequencing libraries for TCR beta were prepared with iRepertoire HTBI primers and Arm-PCR of CDR3 regions. Using its own MiXCR run on the multiplex PCR reads, TCRdb lists one record per CDR3 protein. Of some 250,000 distinct CDR3 sequences listed, just over 20% were seen once; the top ten hold about 14%. In regard to this clonotype: This sequence may be a read error, since a much larger clone differs from it by one base.

Stated time point: newly diagnosed GD, antithyroid drugs for less than 3 months. Extracted PBMC RNA gave rise to the TCR library. Material: peripheral blood mononuclear cells (PBMCs), obtained at new diagnosis, from a patient treated with antithyroid drugs. The chain couples TRBV7-2 to TRBJ2-5; D might be TRBD2 (5 bases). This sequence originates from a female donor with Graves disease. This CDR3 reads CASSKGLASRETRYF. The DNA of the CDR3 is TGTGCCAGCAGCAAAGGGTTAGCTTCGAGGGAGACCCGGTACTTC. The variable domain in full, completed from reference TRBV7-2 and TRBJ2-5, reads GAGVSQSPSNKVTEKGKDVELRCDPISGHTALYWYRQSLGQGLEFLIYFQGNSAPDKSGLPSDRFSAERTGGSVSTLTIQRTQQEDSAVYLCASSKGLASRETRYFGPGTRLLVL.